These 10 T cell receptor beta chains came from one sample sequenced in a study of technical replicates of blood from a handful of donors. Assay: immunoSEQ multiplex PCR; the TCRdb copy retains only in-frame clones and omits some. This table holds about 83,000 clones, about 96% found once. Sequencing used T cells isolated from PBMCs. The receptors shown here come from a human donor in good health.

This chain connects TRBV19 to TRBJ2-7, with 7 bases identical to TRBD1. V dropped 3 bases and J dropped 3; count of bases not matched to a gene: 5. This CDR3 has 14 residues. Germline assignment: CDR1 LNHDA and CDR2 SQIVND (reference sequence). CDR3 in amino acids: CASSMTGYNYEQYF. The CDR3 DNA is TGTGCCAGTAGTATGACAGGGTACAACTACGAGCAGTACTTC. The full variable domain, with the rest looked up from reference TRBV19 and TRBJ2-7, is DGGITQSPKYLFRKEGQNVTLSCEQNLNHDAMYWYRQDPGQGLRLIYYSQIVNDFQKGDIAEGYSVSREKKESFPLTVTSAQKNPTAFYLCASSMTGYNYEQYFGPGTRLTVT.

A single count supports this clone. The chain employs TRBV19 and TRBJ1-2, with unresolved D. The CDR3 runs to 13 residues. V shed 6 bases and J shed 7 bases, with 15 bases lying between them. CDR1 is LNHDA, CDR2 SQIVND, per germline (reference sequence). In DNA form, the CDR3 reads TGTGCCAGTAGCTTGACTGACTCCTCTGGCTACACCTTC. Translation: CASSLTDSSGYTF.

The chain has TRBV5-1 and TRBJ2-7; 9 nucleotides align to TRBD2. Trimming at V came to 4 bases and at J to 3 bases, leaving 2 bases not matched to a gene. CDR1 SGHRS and CDR2 YFSETQ come from the germline V gene. The CDR3 is 13 amino acids. CDR3 sequence: CASSQTSGYEQYF. CDR3 DNA sequence: TGCGCCAGCAGCCAGACTAGCGGCTACGAGCAGTACTTC.

The chain couples TRBV27 to TRBJ2-3; TRBD1 matches 12 bases. The CDR3 runs to 17 residues. J was trimmed by 2 bases and V by 6 bases; bases with no gene match: 9. Germline CDR1 reads MNHEY; CDR2 reads SMNVEV (reference sequence). The CDR3: CASSLYLGQGATDTQYF. CDR3 sequence (DNA): TGTGCCAGCAGCCTCTACTTGGGACAGGGGGCCACAGATACGCAGTATTTT.

The chain joins TRBV18 to TRBJ2-7, with 7 bases that match TRBD2. V was pared by 4 bases and J by 0 bases, with 12 bases of the junction left unmatched. The CDR3 spans 17 residues. Germline-derived CDR1 and CDR2 are KGHSH and LQKENI. CDR3 nucleotides: TGTGCCAGCTCACAAGTATCGGGAGCGGGACTCTCCTACGAGCAGTACTTC. It is translated as CASSQVSGAGLSYEQYF.

The chain carries TRBV21-1 and TRBJ1-5; the table calls TRBD1, which could not be checked here. TRBV21-1 is designated a pseudogene. This CDR3 spans 22 amino acids. The CDR3 DNA follows: TGTGCCAGCAGCAATTCGGTCATAAGTCAGGACGGGACAGGGGTCGGCAATCAGCCCCAGCATTTT. Protein: CASSNSVISQDGTGVGNQPQHF.

The V call is TRBV9, the J call TRBJ2-7; tentative D call: TRBD2 (5 bases). The CDR3 covers 15 residues. The germline CDR1 and CDR2 sequences are SGDLS and YYNGEE. The V gene lost 4 bases and the J gene lost 2 bases, with 16 bases spanning the gap. The CDR3 DNA reads TGTGCCAGCAGCCTTCGGACTCACCCCCCCTACGAGCAGTACTTC. This codes for CASSLRTHPPYEQYF.

The chain links TRBV5-1 to TRBJ2-1; TRBD2 matches at 10 bases. Trimming at V came to 4 bases and at J to 2 bases, leaving 6 bases not matched to a gene. The CDR3 is 16 amino acids. From germline, CDR1 is SGHRS and CDR2 YFSETQ. The CDR3 region has the DNA TGCGCCAGCAGCCTGGGACTAGCGACCGCCTACAATGAGCAGTTCTTC. Its protein product is CASSLGLATAYNEQFF.

The chain has TRBV25-1 and TRBJ2-7, with 7 bases that match TRBD1. The ends lost 1 base at V and 12 bases at J; junction bases unmatched: 15. Germline V gene data show CDR1 as MGHDK and CDR2 as SYGVNS. The CDR3 loop spans 15 amino acids. In DNA, the CDR3 is TGTGCCAGCAGTGAATTTAGGGGGCGACAGGAGGTGCTGTACTTC. Protein product: CASSEFRGRQEVLYF.

The rearrangement links TRBV28 to TRBJ1-2; D gene ambiguous. Germline values: CDR1 MDHEN, CDR2 SYDVKM. The CDR3 is 12 amino acids. Deletions cut 3 bases from V and 7 bases from J, with 9 bases between. CDR3: CASSFALRGYTF. The CDR3 DNA reads as TGTGCCAGCAGTTTCGCACTGCGTGGCTACACCTTC.